The entry below gives a single TCR beta chain sequence along with its context. This entry belongs to a study of blood T cells in healthy people across ages. Deletions cut 6 bases from V and 11 bases from J, with 25 bases between. The CDR3 sequence is 15 residues long. CDR1 and CDR2 from the germline V gene are SNHLY and FYNNEI. A second roughly 7 to 11 cycle PCR used barcoded and J-beta primers. TCRdb called the 5' RACE reads again in MiXCR, with one record for every CDR3 protein. The sample includes some 1 million distinct CDR3 sequences, around 45% seen only once; the top ten take approximately 17%. Healthy individuals of Caucasian origin from Russia, aged about 6 to 90, served as donors.

The chain has TRBV2 and TRBJ2-5; perhaps TRBD1 as D (6 bases). The sample consisted of blood. The receptor was derived from a woman aged 60 to 75 in good health. CDR3 nucleotide sequence: TGTGCCAGCAGAGAAATGGGGGCGATCGGCAATGAGCAGTACTTC. This gives the protein CASREMGAIGNEQYF.